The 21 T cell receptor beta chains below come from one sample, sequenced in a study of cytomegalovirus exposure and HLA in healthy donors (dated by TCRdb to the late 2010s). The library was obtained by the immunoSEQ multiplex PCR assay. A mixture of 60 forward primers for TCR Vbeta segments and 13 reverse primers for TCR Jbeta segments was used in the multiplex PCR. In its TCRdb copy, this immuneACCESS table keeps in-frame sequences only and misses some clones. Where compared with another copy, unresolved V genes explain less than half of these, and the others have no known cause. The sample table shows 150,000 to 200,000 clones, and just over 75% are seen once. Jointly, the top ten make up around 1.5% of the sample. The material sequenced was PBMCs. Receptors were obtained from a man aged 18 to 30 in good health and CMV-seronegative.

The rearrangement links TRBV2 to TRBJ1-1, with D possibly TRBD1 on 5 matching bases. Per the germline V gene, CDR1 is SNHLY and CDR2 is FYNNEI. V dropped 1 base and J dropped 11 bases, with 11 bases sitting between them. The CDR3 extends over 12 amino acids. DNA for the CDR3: TGTGCCAGCAGTGAAGAGGGGACTAACGCTTTCTTT. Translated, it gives CASSEEGTNAFF.

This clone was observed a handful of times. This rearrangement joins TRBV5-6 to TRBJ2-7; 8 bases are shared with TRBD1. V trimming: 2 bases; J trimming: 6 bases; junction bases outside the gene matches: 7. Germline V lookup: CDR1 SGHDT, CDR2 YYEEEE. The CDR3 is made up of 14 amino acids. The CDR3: CASSFRTGSSEQYF. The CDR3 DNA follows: TGTGCCAGCAGCTTTAGGACAGGGTCTAGCGAGCAGTACTTC.

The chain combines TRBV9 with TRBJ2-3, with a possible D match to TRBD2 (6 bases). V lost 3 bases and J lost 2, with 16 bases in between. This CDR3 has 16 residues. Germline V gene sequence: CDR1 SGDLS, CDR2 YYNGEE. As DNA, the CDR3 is TGTGCCAGCAGCGCCCGACTAGGAGCCCCCACAGATACGCAGTATTTT. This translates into CASSARLGAPTDTQYF.

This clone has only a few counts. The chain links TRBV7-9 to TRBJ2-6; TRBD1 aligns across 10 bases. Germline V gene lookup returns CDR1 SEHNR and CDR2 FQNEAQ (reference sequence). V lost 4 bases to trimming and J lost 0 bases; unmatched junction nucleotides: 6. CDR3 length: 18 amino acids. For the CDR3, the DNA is TGTGCCAGCAGCTCCCGGGACAGGGGACCCTCTGGGGCCAACGTCCTGACTTTC. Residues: CASSSRDRGPSGANVLTF.

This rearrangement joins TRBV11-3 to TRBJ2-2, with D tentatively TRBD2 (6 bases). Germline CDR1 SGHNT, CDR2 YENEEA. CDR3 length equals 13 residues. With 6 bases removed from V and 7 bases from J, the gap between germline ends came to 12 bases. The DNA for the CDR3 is TGTGCCAGCAGTTCCGGGAGCAGCGGGGAGCTGTTTTTT. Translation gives CASSSGSSGELFF.

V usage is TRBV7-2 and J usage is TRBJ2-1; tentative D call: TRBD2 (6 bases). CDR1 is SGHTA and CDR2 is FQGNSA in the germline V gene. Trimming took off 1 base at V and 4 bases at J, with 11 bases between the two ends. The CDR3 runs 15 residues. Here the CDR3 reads CASSLVEGPYNEQFF. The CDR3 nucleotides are TGTGCCAGCAGCTTAGTGGAGGGTCCTTACAATGAGCAGTTCTTC.

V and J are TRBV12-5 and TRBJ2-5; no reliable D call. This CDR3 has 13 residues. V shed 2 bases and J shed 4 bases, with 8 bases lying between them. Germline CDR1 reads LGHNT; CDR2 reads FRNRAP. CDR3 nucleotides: TGTGCTAGTGGTTTGCCATACTCAGAGACCCAGTACTTC. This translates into CASGLPYSETQYF.

CDR3 bases: TGTGCCAGCTGCCCAGTAGACAGGGGAGCAACTAATGAAAAACTGTTTTTT. Encoded protein: CASCPVDRGATNEKLFF. V and J are TRBV21-1 and TRBJ1-4; whether TRBD1, the table's D call, matches the DNA was not checked. TRBV21-1 is classified as a pseudogene. There are 17 residues in the CDR3.

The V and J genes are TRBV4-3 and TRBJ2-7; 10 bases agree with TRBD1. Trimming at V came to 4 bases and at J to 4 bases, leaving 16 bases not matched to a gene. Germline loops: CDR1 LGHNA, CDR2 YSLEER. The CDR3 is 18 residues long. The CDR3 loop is CASSRHPLGQGERYEQYF. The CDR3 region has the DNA TGCGCCAGCAGCCGTCACCCCCTAGGACAGGGGGAAAGGTACGAGCAGTACTTC.

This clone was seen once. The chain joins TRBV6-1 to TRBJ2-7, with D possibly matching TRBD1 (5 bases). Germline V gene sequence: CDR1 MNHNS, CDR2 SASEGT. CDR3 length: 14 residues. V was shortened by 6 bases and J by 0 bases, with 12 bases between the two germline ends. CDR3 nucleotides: TGTGCCAGCAGCTACAGGACGGCCTCCTACGAGCAGTACTTC. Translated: CASSYRTASYEQYF.

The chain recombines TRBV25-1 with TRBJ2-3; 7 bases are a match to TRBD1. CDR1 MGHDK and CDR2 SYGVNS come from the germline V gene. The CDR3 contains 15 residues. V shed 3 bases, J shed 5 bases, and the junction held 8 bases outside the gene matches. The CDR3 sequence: CASSDPGQTVDTQYF. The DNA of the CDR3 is TGTGCCAGCAGTGATCCGGGACAGACTGTAGATACGCAGTATTTT.

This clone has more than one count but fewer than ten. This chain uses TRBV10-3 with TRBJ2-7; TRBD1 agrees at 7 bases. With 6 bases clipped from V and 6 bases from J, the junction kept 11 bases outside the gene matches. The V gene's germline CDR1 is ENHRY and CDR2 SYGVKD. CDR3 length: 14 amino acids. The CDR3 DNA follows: TGTGCCATCAGAGGACAGGTGGATGGCATCGAGCAGTACTTC. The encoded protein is CAIRGQVDGIEQYF.

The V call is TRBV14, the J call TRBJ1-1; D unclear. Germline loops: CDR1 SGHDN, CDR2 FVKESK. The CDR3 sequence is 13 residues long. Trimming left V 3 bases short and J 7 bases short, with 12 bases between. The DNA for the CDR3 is TGTGCCAGCAGCCAGGACGGGAGCTTTGAAGCTTTCTTT. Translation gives CASSQDGSFEAFF. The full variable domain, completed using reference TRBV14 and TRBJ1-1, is EAGVTQFPSHSVIEKGQTVTLRCDPISGHDNLYWYRRVMGKEIKFLLHFVKESKQDESGMPNNRFLAERTGGTYSTLKVQPAELEDSGVYFCASSQDGSFEAFFGQGTRLTVV.

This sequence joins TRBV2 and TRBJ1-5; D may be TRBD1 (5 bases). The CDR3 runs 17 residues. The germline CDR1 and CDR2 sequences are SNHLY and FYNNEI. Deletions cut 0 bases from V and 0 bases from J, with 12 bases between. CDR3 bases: TGTGCCAGCAGTGAAGCGGAGACAGATTATAGCAATCAGCCCCAGCATTTT. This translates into CASSEAETDYSNQPQHF.

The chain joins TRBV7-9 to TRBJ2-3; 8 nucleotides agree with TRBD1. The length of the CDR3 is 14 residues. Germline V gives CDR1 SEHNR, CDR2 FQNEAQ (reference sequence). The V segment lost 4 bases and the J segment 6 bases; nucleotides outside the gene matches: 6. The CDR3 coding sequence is TGTGCCAGCAGCTCGACGGACAGGGCGGATACGCAGTATTTT. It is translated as CASSSTDRADTQYF.

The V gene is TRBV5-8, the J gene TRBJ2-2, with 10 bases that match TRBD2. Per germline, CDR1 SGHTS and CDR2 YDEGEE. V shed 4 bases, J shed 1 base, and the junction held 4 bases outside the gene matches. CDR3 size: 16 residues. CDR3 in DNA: TGTGCCAGCAGCCGAAGGACTAGCGGGAACACCGGGGAGCTGTTTTTT. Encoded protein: CASSRRTSGNTGELFF.

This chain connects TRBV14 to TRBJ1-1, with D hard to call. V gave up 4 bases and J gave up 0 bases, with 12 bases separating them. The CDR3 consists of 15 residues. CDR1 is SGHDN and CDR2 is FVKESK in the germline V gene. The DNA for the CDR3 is TGTGCCAGCAGCCCCCGCAGGTCCATGAACACTGAAGCTTTCTTT. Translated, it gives CASSPRRSMNTEAFF.

The CDR3 protein is CASSAGTNYNEQFF. The CDR3 region has the DNA TGTGCCAGCAGTGCCGGGACTAACTACAATGAGCAGTTCTTC. The rearrangement links TRBV6-6 to TRBJ2-1, with TRBD2 matching 7 bases. CDR1 MNHNY and CDR2 SVGAGI come from the germline V gene (reference sequence). This CDR3 has 14 amino acids. V lost 5 bases to trimming and J lost 3 bases; unmatched junction nucleotides: 4.

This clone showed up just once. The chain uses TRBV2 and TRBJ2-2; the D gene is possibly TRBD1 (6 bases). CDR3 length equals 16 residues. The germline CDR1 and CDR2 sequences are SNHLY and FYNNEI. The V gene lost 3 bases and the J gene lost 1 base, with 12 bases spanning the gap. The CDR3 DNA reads TGTGCCAGCAGTGATGTTGGGGGCCAGAACACCGGGGAGCTGTTTTTT. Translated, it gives CASSDVGGQNTGELFF.

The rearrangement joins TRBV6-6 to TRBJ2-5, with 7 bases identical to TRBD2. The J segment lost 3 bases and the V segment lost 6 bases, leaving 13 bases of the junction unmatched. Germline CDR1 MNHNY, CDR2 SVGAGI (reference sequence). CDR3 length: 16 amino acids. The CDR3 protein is CASSFGTIVGKETQYF. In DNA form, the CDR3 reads TGTGCCAGCAGCTTCGGGACTATCGTGGGGAAAGAGACCCAGTACTTC.

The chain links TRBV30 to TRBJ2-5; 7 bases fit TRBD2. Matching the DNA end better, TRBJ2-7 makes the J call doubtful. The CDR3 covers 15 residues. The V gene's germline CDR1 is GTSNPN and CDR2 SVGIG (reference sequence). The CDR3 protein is CAWSVAGSGRGEQYF. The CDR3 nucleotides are TGTGCCTGGAGTGTAGCGGGATCCGGCCGTGGCGAGCAGTACTTC.